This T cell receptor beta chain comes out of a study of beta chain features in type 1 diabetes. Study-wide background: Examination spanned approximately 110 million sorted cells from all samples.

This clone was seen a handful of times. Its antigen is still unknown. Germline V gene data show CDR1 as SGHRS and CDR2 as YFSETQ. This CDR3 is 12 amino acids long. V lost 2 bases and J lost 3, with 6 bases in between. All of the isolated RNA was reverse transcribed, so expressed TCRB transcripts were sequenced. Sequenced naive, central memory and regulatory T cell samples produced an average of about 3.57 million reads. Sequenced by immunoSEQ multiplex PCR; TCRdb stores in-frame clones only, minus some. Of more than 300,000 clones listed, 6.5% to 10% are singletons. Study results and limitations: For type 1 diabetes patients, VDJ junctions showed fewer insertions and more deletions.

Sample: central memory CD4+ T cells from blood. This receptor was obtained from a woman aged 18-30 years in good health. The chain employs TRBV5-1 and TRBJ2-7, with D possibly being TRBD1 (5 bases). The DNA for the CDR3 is TGCGCCAGCAGCTTCACAGGCTACGAGCAGTACTTC. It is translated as CASSFTGYEQYF.